This T cell receptor (beta chain) was observed in a study of T cell clonality in common variable immunodeficiency. Patients and controls were mostly of Caucasian heritage. For at least one year, all CVID subjects received replacement immunoglobulin. The repertoire was sequenced with immunoSEQ multiplex PCR; TCRdb's copy has only in-frame clones and lacks some. Singletons are absent from the sample, which has about 28,000 clones. The CDR3 loop spans 13 amino acids. Germline V CDR1 and CDR2: GTSNPN, SVGIG (reference sequence). The ends were cut back, 0 bases at V and 3 bases at J, with 8 bases in the middle. This clone appeared many times. Its antigen is as yet unknown. The CDR3 end falls 3 residues outside the read, so it is completed with the germline J gene. Other DNA sequences of this sample code for an identical CDR3. Study outcomes and limitations: Fewer TCRbeta clones were shared among CVID subjects than controls. Fewer deletions and N-nucleotide insertions were reportedly seen in common variable immunodeficiency TCR beta sequences. Compared with healthy controls, CVID subjects showed increased TCRbeta clonality, mostly in about a third.

The sequence derives from a human donor with common variable immunodeficiency. The sample taken for sequencing was peripheral blood mononuclear cells. The rearrangement uses TRBV30 and TRBJ1-1; a weak D match, TRBD1 (6 bases). The CDR3 bases that were read are TGTGCCTGGAGTGTAGGGGGGGACACTGAA. Its translation is CAWSVGGDTE. The entire CDR3 protein reads CAWSVGGDTEAFF.